A single sample is the source of the 27 T cell receptor beta chains below, sequenced in a study of T cell repertoires in cytomegalovirus infection. MiXCR, run by TCRdb on the reads, gives a single entry per CDR3 protein. The table lists more than 200,000 distinct CDR3 sequences, roughly 9% of them singletons. The sequencing input was PBMCs. The source is a human donor in good health (CMV status not recorded). Some clones in this sample may be carry-over from other donors' samples.

Ten or more counts support this clonotype. The J gene is TRBJ2-3, the V gene TRBV7-2, with 7 bases identical to TRBD1. Trimming removed 0 bases from V and 3 bases from J; junction bases left unmatched: 3. The germline V gene encodes CDR1 SGHTA and CDR2 FQGNSA. The CDR3 is 15 residues long. The CDR3: CASSLAGQKTDTQYF. The CDR3 DNA sequence: TGTGCCAGCAGCTTAGCGGGACAGAAGACAGATACGCAGTATTTT. Using reference TRBV7-2 and TRBJ2-3 for the parts outside the CDR3, the full variable domain is GAGVSQSPSNKVTEKGKDVELRCDPISGHTALYWYRQSLGQGLEFLIYFQGNSAPDKSGLPSDRFSAERTGGSVSTLTIQRTQQEDSAVYLCASSLAGQKTDTQYFGPGTRLTVL.

This clonotype was seen repeatedly, ten times or more. The chain uses TRBV15 and TRBJ2-5, with D possibly matching TRBD2 (6 bases). Between the trimmed V and J ends, which lost 0 bases and 3 bases, there was a span of 20 bases. The CDR3 has 18 residues. The germline V gene encodes CDR1 LNHNV and CDR2 YYDKDF (reference sequence). This CDR3 reads CATSRDGATLARKETQYF. In nucleotides, the CDR3 is TGTGCCACCAGCAGAGATGGAGCGACCCTAGCGAGGAAAGAGACCCAGTACTTC.

This clonotype was seen at least ten times. The V and J genes are TRBV29-1 and TRBJ1-1, with TRBD1 as a possible D gene (5 bases). Per the germline V gene, CDR1 is SQVTM and CDR2 is ANQGSEA. CDR3 length: 13 residues. Trimming took off 1 base at V and 5 bases at J, with 11 bases between the two ends. The CDR3 spells CSVEGRVTTEAFF. The CDR3 DNA reads TGCAGCGTTGAAGGCAGGGTGACGACTGAAGCTTTCTTT.

This clonotype was counted only a few times. The V and J genes are TRBV28 and TRBJ2-7; D is unclear. CDR3 length: 11 residues. Germline CDR1 and CDR2: MDHEN and SYDVKM. Deletions cut 6 bases from V and 1 base from J, with 4 bases between. The CDR3 nucleotides read TGTGCCAGCAGGAGATCCTACGAGCAGTACTTC. Amino acids: CASRRSYEQYF.

Ten or more counts support this clonotype. The chain links TRBV2 to TRBJ1-5, with 8 positions matching TRBD1. This CDR3 spans 18 amino acids. Germline CDR1 is SNHLY and CDR2 is FYNNEI. The V segment lost 6 bases and the J segment 0 bases; nucleotides outside the gene matches: 13. In nucleotides, the CDR3 is TGTGCCAGCAGAATGTCCGGGACAGGTCCCCTTAGCAATCAGCCCCAGCATTTT. Its protein product is CASRMSGTGPLSNQPQHF.

This clonotype was picked up many times. This chain uses TRBV7-2 with TRBJ2-3; no reliable D call. CDR1 and CDR2 (germline): SGHTA, FQGNSA. The length of the CDR3 is 15 residues. The ends were cut back, 5 bases at V and 2 bases at J, with 14 bases in the middle. CDR3 coding DNA: TGTGCCAGCAGCGAAATAATTGGGGTCACAGATACGCAGTATTTT. Translating gives CASSEIIGVTDTQYF.

The sample holds a few counts of this clonotype. The rearrangement joins TRBV18 to TRBJ2-7; 10 bases fit TRBD2. Germline V gives CDR1 KGHSH, CDR2 LQKENI. J gave up 3 bases and V 5 bases, and 7 bases lay outside the gene matches. The CDR3 contains 15 residues. The CDR3 region has the DNA TGTGCCAGCTCAACAGCGGGGGGGACCAACTACGAGCAGTACTTC. Translated: CASSTAGGTNYEQYF.

This clonotype was counted at least ten times. The genes are TRBV7-2 and TRBJ1-5; perhaps TRBD1 as D (5 bases). Germline assignment: CDR1 SGHTA and CDR2 FQGNSA. The CDR3 sequence is 16 residues long. Trimming took 1 base from V and 4 from J, leaving 14 bases between them. CDR3 amino acids: CASSLGLGGGNQPQHF. CDR3 DNA: TGTGCCAGCAGCTTAGGGTTGGGGGGGGGAAATCAGCCCCAGCATTTT.

This clonotype has only a few counts. The rearrangement uses TRBV7-6 and TRBJ2-7; D uncertain. Germline V gene sequence: CDR1 SGHVS, CDR2 FNYEAQ. CDR3 size: 13 residues. V was trimmed by 2 bases and J by 3 bases, leaving 8 bases between them. CDR3 DNA sequence: TGTGCCAGCAGCTTATACGGAGACTACGAGCAGTACTTC. Translated: CASSLYGDYEQYF.

In its sample, this clonotype was seen many times. V gene TRBV28 combines with J gene TRBJ1-6, with 8 bases matching TRBD1. CDR3 length: 15 amino acids. Germline CDR1 is MDHEN and CDR2 is SYDVKM. The junction had 7 bases not matched to a gene; V was cut back by 5 bases and J by 7 bases. The CDR3 is CASSPADRVNSPLHF. DNA of the CDR3: TGTGCCAGCAGTCCGGCGGACAGGGTGAATTCACCCCTCCACTTT.

This clonotype was counted only a few times. The chain joins TRBV28 to TRBJ1-6; D gene uncertain. From germline, CDR1 is MDHEN and CDR2 SYDVKM. V lost 3 bases and J lost 7, with 10 bases in between. The CDR3 totals 14 residues. The CDR3 is CASSFRMWNSPLHF. The DNA of the CDR3 is TGTGCCAGCAGTTTCCGCATGTGGAATTCACCCCTCCACTTT.

This chain links TRBV20-1 with TRBJ1-4; 9 bases are a match to TRBD1. The CDR3 runs 13 residues. Germline CDR1 and CDR2: DFQATT and SNEGSKA (reference sequence). With V trimmed by 4 bases and J by 7 bases, 4 bases remained unmatched. The CDR3 here is CSATTGGSEKLFF. Here the CDR3 DNA reads TGCAGTGCTACTACAGGGGGCAGTGAAAAACTGTTTTTT.

At least ten counts were recorded for this clonotype. The V call is TRBV5-6, the J call TRBJ2-1; D is perhaps TRBD1 or TRBD2 (5 bases each). The CDR3 sequence is 16 residues long. Trimming removed 4 bases from V and 1 base from J, with 15 bases in between. Germline assignment: CDR1 SGHDT and CDR2 YYEEEE. CDR3 residues: CASSDGTELSYNEQFF. For the CDR3, the DNA is TGTGCCAGCAGCGACGGGACCGAATTATCCTACAATGAGCAGTTCTTC.

The chain has TRBV7-2 and TRBJ2-7; the D gene could be TRBD1 or TRBD2 (5 bases each). This CDR3 has 13 amino acids. CDR1 is SGHTA and CDR2 is FQGNSA in the germline V gene. The V end was cut by 3 bases, the J end by 10 bases, with 16 bases between. The CDR3 DNA sequence: TGTGCCAGCAGCTTGGAAGAGGGGTCGGGACAGTACTTC. It encodes CASSLEEGSGQYF. The whole variable domain, filled in from reference TRBV7-2 and TRBJ2-7, reads GAGVSQSPSNKVTEKGKDVELRCDPISGHTALYWYRQSLGQGLEFLIYFQGNSAPDKSGLPSDRFSAERTGGSVSTLTIQRTQQEDSAVYLCASSLEEGSGQYFGPGTRLTVT.

V gene TRBV20-1 combines with J gene TRBJ2-3; tentative D call: TRBD1 (6 bases). Germline CDR1 is DFQATT and CDR2 is SNEGSKA (reference sequence). Trimming cost V 1 base and J 2 bases, with 28 bases left between them. The CDR3 spans 20 residues. The DNA of the CDR3 is TGCAGTGCTAGAGTTCGTGGTACCCTAATGAGGGGGAGATTCACAGATACGCAGTATTTT. It translates to CSARVRGTLMRGRFTDTQYF.

This clonotype was picked up many times. This rearrangement joins TRBV18 to TRBJ2-7, with 10 bases that match TRBD1. This CDR3 comprises 18 residues. Looked up from germline, CDR1 is KGHSH and CDR2 is LQKENI. V was clipped by 2 bases and J by 2 bases; unmatched bases: 12. The CDR3 region is CASSPVPGQGHRAYEQYF. CDR3 nucleotide sequence: TGTGCCAGCTCACCAGTCCCGGGACAGGGGCACAGGGCCTACGAGCAGTACTTC.

This clonotype was seen ten or more times. The chain joins TRBV6-5 to TRBJ2-7, with TRBD1 matching over 9 bases. This CDR3 has 13 residues. V shed 6 bases, J shed 5 bases, and the junction held 5 bases outside the gene matches. Germline-derived CDR1 and CDR2 are MNHEY and SVGAGI. The CDR3 DNA is TGTGCCAGCAGGGACAGGGGTATCAACGAGCAGTACTTC. Residues: CASRDRGINEQYF.

This clonotype was observed at least ten times. V gene TRBV7-2 combines with J gene TRBJ2-7; 10 positions match TRBD1. Per germline, CDR1 SGHTA and CDR2 FQGNSA. J was trimmed by 2 bases and V by 3 bases; bases with no gene match: 10. The CDR3 covers 17 residues. This CDR3 is CASSLTGGRGGTYEQYF. In DNA, the CDR3 is TGTGCCAGCAGCTTGACAGGGGGCAGAGGAGGGACCTACGAGCAGTACTTC.

This clonotype was counted many times. The chain combines TRBV7-2 with TRBJ2-1, with 7 bases fitting TRBD2. This CDR3 contains 14 residues. Germline-derived CDR1 and CDR2 are SGHTA and FQGNSA. The V and J ends lost 5 bases and 8 bases, in that order; junction bases with no gene match: 9. CDR3 nucleotide sequence: TGTGCCAGCAGCCTCGGGGACTACTCAGATGAGCAGTTCTTC. This encodes CASSLGDYSDEQFF.

This clonotype was seen at least ten times. The V gene is TRBV7-9, the J gene TRBJ1-5; the D gene is possibly TRBD1 (6 bases). This CDR3 spans 15 amino acids. Per the germline V gene, CDR1 is SEHNR and CDR2 is FQNEAQ (reference sequence). The V gene lost 0 bases and the J gene lost 5 bases, with 11 bases spanning the gap. CDR3 protein: CASSLAGQRDQPQHF. The DNA for the CDR3 is TGTGCCAGCAGCTTAGCGGGACAACGAGATCAGCCCCAGCATTTT.

This clonotype appeared many times. The chain is built from TRBV7-8 and TRBJ1-4; D remains ambiguous. CDR3 length equals 15 residues. CDR1 is SGHVS, CDR2 FQNEAQ, per germline. Trimming took 3 bases from V and 3 from J, leaving 11 bases between them. CDR3 nucleotide sequence: TGTGCCAGCAGCTTGGGGTTAAGTTCTAATGAAAAACTGTTTTTT. It encodes CASSLGLSSNEKLFF.

This clonotype came up many times. J is TRBJ2-3 and V is TRBV7-2, with D maybe TRBD2 (5 bases). V lost 5 bases and J lost 6, with 12 bases in between. Germline CDR1 SGHTA, CDR2 FQGNSA. This CDR3 contains 13 residues. CDR3 in amino acids: CASSPSGTDTQYF. The CDR3 nucleotides read TGTGCCAGCAGCCCCTCGGGAACCGATACGCAGTATTTT.

This clonotype showed up many times. The chain is built from TRBV20-1 and TRBJ1-1; D remains ambiguous. V was clipped by 3 bases and J by 11 bases, with 7 bases between them. The CDR3 sequence is 9 residues long. The V gene's germline CDR1 is DFQATT and CDR2 SNEGSKA (reference sequence). CDR3 DNA sequence: TGCAGTGCTAGTAGGCCGGCTTTCTTT. Its protein product is CSASRPAFF.

This clonotype was recorded at least ten times. This rearrangement joins TRBV28 to TRBJ2-4; TRBD1 matches 7 bases. The J segment lost 9 bases and the V segment lost 5 bases, leaving 13 bases of the junction unmatched. CDR3 length: 15 amino acids. Germline values: CDR1 MDHEN, CDR2 SYDVKM. The CDR3 sequence: CASSPPGTAARIQYF. The CDR3 nucleotides read TGTGCCAGCAGTCCCCCCGGGACAGCCGCTCGCATTCAGTACTTC. The entire variable domain, with the rest obtained from reference TRBV28 and TRBJ2-4, is as follows: DVKVTQSSRYLVKRTGEKVFLECVQDMDHENMFWYRQDPGLGLRLIYFSYDVKMKEKGDIPEGYSVSREKKERFSLILESASTNQTSMYLCASSPPGTAARIQYFGAGTRLSVL.

This clonotype has at least ten counts. The chain has TRBV5-5 and TRBJ2-7; no firm D call. The germline gives CDR1 SGHKS, CDR2 YYEKEE (reference sequence). The V and J ends lost 2 bases and 0 bases respectively, with 12 bases between them. The CDR3 loop spans 15 amino acids. CDR3 residues: CASSLSYSSSYEQYF. DNA of the CDR3: TGTGCCAGCAGCTTAAGTTACAGCAGCTCCTACGAGCAGTACTTC. The variable domain in full, completed from reference TRBV5-5 and TRBJ2-7, reads DAGVTQSPTHLIKTRGQQVTLRCSPISGHKSVSWYQQVLGQGPQFIFQYYEKEERGRGNFPDRFSARQFPNYSSELNVNALLLGDSALYLCASSLSYSSSYEQYFGPGTRLTVT.

The gene calls are TRBV6-6 and TRBJ2-7; D is possibly TRBD1 or TRBD2 (6 bases each). The V gene's germline CDR1 is MNHNY and CDR2 SVGAGI (reference sequence). Trimming took off 7 bases at V and 3 bases at J, with 34 bases between the two ends. The CDR3 is 20 residues long. The CDR3 bases are TGTGCCAGCAAAAGGGGGGCGTCTATAACAGCCAGTAGCTCTTTCTACGAGCAGTACTTC. This gives the protein CASKRGASITASSSFYEQYF.

This clonotype occurred a few times. V is TRBV29-1 and J is TRBJ1-4; D not certain. This CDR3 is built from 14 residues. Trimming took off 5 bases at V and 3 bases at J, with 13 bases between the two ends. Germline lookup yields CDR1 SQVTM and CDR2 ANQGSEA. CDR3 bases: TGCAGCGTTTGCACGCCGGACTCTAATGAAAAACTGTTTTTT. As protein: CSVCTPDSNEKLFF.